This record concerns one T cell receptor beta chain sequence. Per the original methods: Amplification of reference gene primers provided the estimated nucleated cell counts. Clones were read by immunoSEQ multiplex PCR, and TCRdb kept only the in-frame ones, dropping some. V, J and clone size derive from that table, while D and trimming were established from the DNA sequence. The repertoire consists of more than 70,000 clones, with 90% occurring once and the leading ten covering roughly 0.78%. The entry originates in a study of blood T cell repertoires in COVID-19. Overall study: Material from acute and convalescent COVID-19 was sourced from the United States, Italy and Spain. Nucleic acid was either cDNA or gDNA, and it came from T cells, B-cell-depleted T cells, or PBMCs.

With 4 bases removed from V and 5 bases from J, the gap between germline ends came to 19 bases. Germline CDR1 and CDR2: SGHDT and YYEEEE. CDR3 length: 15 amino acids. The receptor comes from a woman at least 80 years old with acute or convalescent COVID-19. The chain recombines TRBV5-6 with TRBJ2-7, with a weak D call TRBD1 (5 bases). Input material: peripheral blood. The CDR3 region has the DNA TGTGCCAGCAGCCTACTTACGCGACAGTTCCACGAGCAGTACTTC. Amino acids: CASSLLTRQFHEQYF.